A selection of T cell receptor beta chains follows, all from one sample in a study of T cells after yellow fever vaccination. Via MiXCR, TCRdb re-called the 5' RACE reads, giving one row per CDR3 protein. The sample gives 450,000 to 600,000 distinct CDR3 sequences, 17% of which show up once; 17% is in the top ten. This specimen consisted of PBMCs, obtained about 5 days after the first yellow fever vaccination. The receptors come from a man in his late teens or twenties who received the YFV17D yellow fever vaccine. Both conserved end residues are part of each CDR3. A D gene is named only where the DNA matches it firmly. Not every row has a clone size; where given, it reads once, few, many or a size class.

CDR3: CASSQESGGGNTEAFF
DNA: TGTGCCAGCAGCCAAGAAAGTGGGGGAGGGAACACTGAAGCTTTCTTT
D: .
J: TRBJ1-1
size: few
V: TRBV4-2

CDR3: CATWTGYGYTF
DNA: TGTGCCACCTGGACGGGCTATGGCTACACCTTC
D: .
J: TRBJ1-2
size: .
V: TRBV24-1

CDR3: CASSLTGESTDTQYF
DNA: TGCGCCAGCAGCCTGACAGGGGAAAGCACAGATACGCAGTATTTT
D: TRBD1
J: TRBJ2-3
size: .
V: TRBV5-1

CDR3: CASSESVANTGELFF
DNA: TGTGCCAGCAGCGAATCGGTTGCGAACACCGGGGAGCTGTTTTTT
D: .
J: TRBJ2-2
size: few
V: TRBV6-2/TRBV6-3

CDR3: CASTMYLRYGYTF
DNA: TGTGCCAGCACCATGTACCTGAGATATGGCTACACCTTC
D: .
J: TRBJ1-2
size: .
V: TRBV7-2

CDR3: CASSLFPDRSNYYTF
DNA: TGTGCCAGCAGCTTATTTCCGGACAGATCTAACTACTACACCTTC
D: .
J: TRBJ1-2
size: many
V: TRBV7-9

CDR3: CASSSGTRGGTDTQYF
DNA: TGTGCCAGCAGCTCCGGAACGCGGGGTGGCACAGATACGCAGTATTTT
D: .
J: TRBJ2-3
size: .
V: TRBV11-2

CDR3: CAIIGTQGTEAFF
DNA: TGTGCCATCATAGGGACACAGGGAACTGAAGCTTTCTTT
D: .
J: TRBJ1-1
size: .
V: TRBV10-3

CDR3: CASFRGLTDTQYF
DNA: TGTGCCAGTTTCAGGGGGCTCACAGATACGCAGTATTTT
D: TRBD1
J: TRBJ2-3
size: .
V: TRBV7-9

CDR3: CASTRIGVEETQYF
DNA: TGTGCCAGCACTCGCATTGGGGTAGAGGAGACCCAGTACTTC
D: .
J: TRBJ2-5
size: .
V: TRBV6-1

CDR3: CASSLGGQGHSPLHF
DNA: TGTGCCAGCAGTTTAGGGGGACAGGGGCATTCACCCCTCCACTTT
D: TRBD1
J: TRBJ1-6
size: few
V: TRBV12-3/TRBV12-4

CDR3: CSASNRDRGPGYNEQFF
DNA: TGCAGTGCTAGCAACCGGGACAGGGGTCCGGGGTACAATGAGCAGTTCTTC
D: TRBD1
J: TRBJ2-1
size: .
V: TRBV20-1

CDR3: CASSPSGRVQPQHF
DNA: TGTGCCAGCAGTCCCTCGGGACGGGTTCAGCCCCAGCATTTT
D: .
J: TRBJ1-5
size: .
V: TRBV12-3/TRBV12-4

CDR3: CASSPPARTSYEQYF
DNA: TGTGCCAGCTCACCACCGGCCAGGACGTCCTACGAGCAGTACTTC
D: .
J: TRBJ2-7
size: many
V: TRBV18

CDR3: CASNPSGGAYNEQFF
DNA: TGTGCCAGCAATCCGAGCGGGGGGGCCTACAATGAGCAGTTCTTC
D: TRBD2
J: TRBJ2-1
size: few
V: TRBV28

CDR3: CASSRRGLAGVLAKNIQYF
DNA: TGTGCCAGCAGCCGACGGGGACTAGCGGGGGTTTTAGCCAAAAACATTCAGTACTTC
D: TRBD2
J: TRBJ2-4
size: many
V: TRBV28

CDR3: CASSQAGGLETQYF
DNA: TGTGCCAGCAGCCAAGCCGGGGGCCTGGAGACCCAGTACTTC
D: .
J: TRBJ2-5
size: few
V: TRBV4-2

CDR3: CASLNRGGGADTQYF
DNA: TGTGCCAGCTTGAATAGGGGAGGGGGCGCAGATACGCAGTATTTT
D: .
J: TRBJ2-3
size: .
V: TRBV2

CDR3: CASRNPGAQETQYF
DNA: TGTGCCAGCAGGAATCCCGGGGCCCAAGAGACCCAGTACTTC
D: .
J: TRBJ2-5
size: few
V: TRBV7-9

CDR3: CASSFSGQGYDLGNQPQHF
DNA: TGTGCCAGCAGTTTCTCGGGACAGGGGTATGATCTGGGCAATCAGCCCCAGCATTTT
D: TRBD1
J: TRBJ1-5
size: few
V: TRBV27

CDR3: CASSLLGGGAAADTQYF
DNA: TGCGCCAGCAGCTTGTTGGGCGGGGGAGCAGCCGCAGATACGCAGTATTTT
D: TRBD2
J: TRBJ2-3
size: .
V: TRBV5-1

CDR3: CASSFTGLRSYEQYF
DNA: TGCGCCAGCAGCTTTACGGGACTACGAAGCTACGAGCAGTACTTC
D: TRBD2
J: TRBJ2-7
size: many
V: TRBV5-1

CDR3: CTSSLGRTSGANNEQFF
DNA: TGTACCAGCAGTTTGGGAAGGACTAGCGGGGCAAACAATGAGCAGTTCTTC
D: TRBD2
J: TRBJ2-1
size: .
V: TRBV13

CDR3: CASSLGYGTGEKLFF
DNA: TGTGCCAGCAGCTTAGGTTACGGTACCGGTGAAAAACTGTTTTTT
D: .
J: TRBJ1-4
size: .
V: TRBV11-2

CDR3: CASSQDLQGDYGYTF
DNA: TGCGCCAGCAGCCAAGACCTACAGGGGGACTATGGCTACACCTTC
D: TRBD1
J: TRBJ1-2
size: .
V: TRBV4-3

CDR3: CASSPGTIQETQYF
DNA: TGTGCCAGCAGCCCGGGGACTATCCAAGAGACCCAGTACTTC
D: TRBD2
J: TRBJ2-5
size: many
V: TRBV7-2

CDR3: CASSRDYLFTDTQYF
DNA: TGTGCCAGCAGCCGGGACTACCTCTTCACAGATACGCAGTATTTT
D: TRBD2
J: TRBJ2-3
size: few
V: TRBV25-1

CDR3: CASSPYLAGSDNEQFF
DNA: TGTGCCAGCAGCCCTTATCTAGCGGGTTCAGACAATGAGCAGTTCTTC
D: TRBD2
J: TRBJ2-1
size: few
V: TRBV4-2

CDR3: CASSLSTSGGYEQFF
DNA: TGCGCCAGCAGCTTGTCAACTAGCGGGGGCTATGAGCAGTTCTTC
D: TRBD2
J: TRBJ2-1
size: .
V: TRBV5-1

CDR3: CASSWPSGGKDTQYF
DNA: TGTGCCAGTAGTTGGCCTAGCGGGGGGAAGGATACGCAGTATTTT
D: TRBD2
J: TRBJ2-3
size: .
V: TRBV19

CDR3: CASSYTGTANTGELFF
DNA: TGCGCCAGCAGCTATACAGGGACAGCGAACACCGGGGAGCTGTTTTTT
D: TRBD1
J: TRBJ2-2
size: .
V: TRBV4-1

CDR3: CASLNSGEKDTQYF
DNA: TGTGCCAGCCTAAACTCGGGGGAGAAAGATACGCAGTATTTT
D: .
J: TRBJ2-3
size: .
V: TRBV19

CDR3: CASSMSGQRNTEAFF
DNA: TGTGCCAGTAGTATGAGCGGACAGCGAAACACTGAAGCTTTCTTT
D: .
J: TRBJ1-1
size: .
V: TRBV19